One and the same sample provided the 5 T cell receptor beta chains below, sequenced in a study of cytomegalovirus exposure and HLA in healthy donors. The PCR employed 60 Vbeta primers together with 13 Jbeta primers. Sequencing was performed with immunoSEQ multiplex PCR; in TCRdb, only in-frame clones are kept and a portion is missing. In the table there are 100,000 or so clones, 70% to 80% of which are singletons. The sequenced sample was PBMCs. These receptors were obtained from a man aged 25 to 45 in good health and CMV-seronegative.

This rearrangement joins TRBV10-3 to TRBJ2-7; D perhaps matches TRBD2 (6 bases). V was clipped by 7 bases and J by 6 bases, with 10 bases between them. The length of the CDR3 is 11 residues. CDR1 and CDR2 (germline): ENHRY, SYGVKD. This CDR3 reads CAINGGFEQYF. The CDR3 DNA reads TGTGCCATCAATGGAGGGTTCGAGCAGTACTTC.

The chain recombines TRBV5-4 with TRBJ2-1; TRBD1 might be the D (6 bases). The CDR3 totals 14 residues. CDR1 SGHNT and CDR2 YYREEE come from the germline V gene (reference sequence). The V end lost 5 bases, the J end lost 8 bases, and 17 bases lay between the germline ends. The CDR3 reads CASRDEYRDHEQFF. The CDR3 nucleotides are TGTGCCAGCAGAGATGAATACAGGGACCATGAGCAGTTCTTC.

This clone turned up a few times. This chain links TRBV7-9 with TRBJ1-1, with unresolved D. Between the trimmed V and J ends, which lost 4 bases and 1 base, there was a span of 19 bases. This CDR3 comprises 17 residues. Germline CDR1 is SEHNR and CDR2 is FQNEAQ (reference sequence). In DNA, the CDR3 is TGTGCCAGCAGCTCTCTGGGCACCTTGGTAGGGAACACTGAAGCTTTCTTT. It is translated as CASSSLGTLVGNTEAFF.

The chain has TRBV4-2 and TRBJ1-1; D possibly corresponds to TRBD1 (5 bases). V was trimmed by 2 bases and J by 6 bases, leaving 19 bases between them. In germline, CDR1 is LGHNA, CDR2 YNFKEQ. The CDR3 sequence is 16 residues long. CDR3 in DNA: TGTGCCAGCAGCCAACCTCCGGGGGGGGGACGATCTGAAGCTTTCTTT. Encoded protein: CASSQPPGGGRSEAFF.

The rearrangement uses TRBV19 and TRBJ2-5; TRBD2 agrees at 11 bases. CDR1 and CDR2 (germline): LNHDA, SQIVND (reference sequence). The junction had 4 bases not matched to a gene; V was cut back by 6 bases and J by 4 bases. This CDR3 is 14 amino acids long. In DNA, the CDR3 is TGTGCCAGTAGCGGGACTAGCGGTGGAGAGACCCAGTACTTC. Translation gives CASSGTSGGETQYF.